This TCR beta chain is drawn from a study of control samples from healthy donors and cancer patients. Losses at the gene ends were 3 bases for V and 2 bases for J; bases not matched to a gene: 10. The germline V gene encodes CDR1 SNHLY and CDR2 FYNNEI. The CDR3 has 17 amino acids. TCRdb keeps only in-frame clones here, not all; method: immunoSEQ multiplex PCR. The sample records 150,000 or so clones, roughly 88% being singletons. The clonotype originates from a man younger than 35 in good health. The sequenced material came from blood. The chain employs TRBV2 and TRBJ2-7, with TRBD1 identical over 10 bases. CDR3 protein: CASSDSGQGEGAYEQYF. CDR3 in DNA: TGTGCCAGCAGTGATTCCGGACAGGGGGAAGGAGCCTACGAGCAGTACTTC.